This T cell receptor (beta chain) was obtained from a study of CD8 T cells in ankylosing spondylitis. Study-wide points: Matched synovial fluid from ankylosing spondylitis patients was reported to be enriched for disease-linked clones. The authors found the disease-linked clones to be CD8+ and relatively rare in peripheral blood. Apparently characteristic of ankylosing spondylitis blood was a TCR beta motif (eight highly homologous variants).

Libraries for TCR beta were made by quantitative 5'-RACE with molecular barcodes. TCRdb re-called the 5' RACE reads with MiXCR, one entry per CDR3 protein. Of under 300,000 distinct CDR3 sequences listed, around a tenth are singletons. The CDR3 consists of 14 residues. Germline V lookup: CDR1 MNHEY, CDR2 SVGAGI. V gave up 0 bases and J gave up 4 bases, with 9 bases separating them. Only a few counts were recorded for this clonotype. Its matching antigen is unknown. This receptor was obtained from a male donor with ankylosing spondylitis or in good health (not recorded which). This rearrangement joins TRBV6-5 to TRBJ2-5, with a weak D call TRBD2 (5 bases). The sequencing sample was made of blood, either unsorted or a sorted T cell fraction (not recorded which). This CDR3 reads CASSYSSSRETQYF. CDR3 nucleotides: TGTGCCAGCAGTTACTCGTCTAGCCGAGAGACCCAGTACTTC.